This TCR beta chain was sequenced for a study of cytomegalovirus exposure and HLA in healthy donors. The CDR3 loop spans 16 amino acids. V lost 5 bases to trimming and J lost 7 bases; unmatched junction nucleotides: 14. The germline V gene has CDR1 KGHSH and CDR2 LQKENI. PCR employed 60 Vbeta and 13 Jbeta primers. Sequenced by immunoSEQ multiplex PCR; TCRdb stores in-frame clones only, minus some. The repertoire holds about 190,000 clones, with about 85% as singletons. This clonotype was sampled from a woman aged 45-65 years in good health and CMV-seronegative. The V and J genes are TRBV18 and TRBJ1-2, with TRBD1 identical over 9 bases. The material sequenced was PBMCs. The CDR3 DNA reads as TGTGCCAGCTCATTAGGCCCGGGACAGGGTTCCCCTGGCTACACCTTC. This translates into CASSLGPGQGSPGYTF.